This T cell receptor (beta chain) is drawn from a study of T cells in Graves' hyperthyroidism and ophthalmopathy. RNA transcripts yielded amplified TCR beta CDR3 regions. An initial round of RT-PCR targeting the TCR CDR3 relied on the HTBI primer set. TCRdb re-called the multiplex PCR reads through MiXCR, storing one row per CDR3 protein. In the table there are around 620,000 distinct CDR3 sequences, just over 45% of which are singletons. Losses at the gene ends were 1 base for V and 5 bases for J; bases not matched to a gene: 5. This CDR3 contains 15 residues. CDR1 SNHLY and CDR2 FYNNEI come from the germline V gene.

The sample was peripheral blood or thyroid tissue (not recorded which). V and J are TRBV2 and TRBJ2-1, with 7 bases aligning to TRBD2. The sequence was obtained from an adult woman with Graves' disease, either hyperthyroidism or ophthalmopathy (not recorded which). This CDR3 is CASSEDAAGNNEQFF. CDR3 coding DNA: TGTGCCAGCAGTGAAGACGCAGCGGGAAACAATGAGCAGTTCTTC. The full variable domain, its missing parts supplied by reference TRBV2 and TRBJ2-1, is EPEVTQTPSHQVTQMGQEVILRCVPISNHLYFYWYRQILGQKVEFLVSFYNNEISEKSEIFDDQFSVERPDGSNFTLKIRSTKLEDSAMYFCASSEDAAGNNEQFFGPGTRLTVL.